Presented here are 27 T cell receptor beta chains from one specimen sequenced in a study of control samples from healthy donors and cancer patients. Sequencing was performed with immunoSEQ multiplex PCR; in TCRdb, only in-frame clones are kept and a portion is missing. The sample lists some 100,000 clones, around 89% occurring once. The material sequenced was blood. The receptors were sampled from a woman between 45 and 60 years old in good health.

In nucleotides, the CDR3 is TGCGCCAGCAGCCGCGCCCGGACTAGCGGGATTGGCGGGGAGCTGTTTTTT. Its protein product is CASSRARTSGIGGELFF. The genes are TRBV4-3 and TRBJ2-2, with 12 bases aligning to TRBD2. Trimming cost V 4 bases and J 7 bases; bases outside gene matches: 10. This CDR3 is 17 amino acids long. Per the germline V gene, CDR1 is LGHNA and CDR2 is YSLEER.

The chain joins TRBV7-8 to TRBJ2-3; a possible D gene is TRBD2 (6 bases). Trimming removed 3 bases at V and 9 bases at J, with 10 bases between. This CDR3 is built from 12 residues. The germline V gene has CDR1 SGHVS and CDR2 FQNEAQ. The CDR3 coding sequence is TGTGCCAGCAGCTTCGGCGGGAAAACGCAGTATTTT. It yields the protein CASSFGGKTQYF. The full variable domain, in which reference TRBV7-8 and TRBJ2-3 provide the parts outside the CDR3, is GAGVSQSPRYKVAKRGQDVALRCDPISGHVSLFWYQQALGQGPEFLTYFQNEAQLDKSGLPSDRFFAERPEGSVSTLKIQRTQQEDSAVYLCASSFGGKTQYFGPGTRLTVL.

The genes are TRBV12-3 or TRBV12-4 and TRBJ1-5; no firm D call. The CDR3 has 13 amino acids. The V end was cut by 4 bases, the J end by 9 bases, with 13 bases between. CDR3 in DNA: TGTGCCAGCAGTTCTTTACCGGCTGGGCCCCAGCATTTT. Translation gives CASSSLPAGPQHF.

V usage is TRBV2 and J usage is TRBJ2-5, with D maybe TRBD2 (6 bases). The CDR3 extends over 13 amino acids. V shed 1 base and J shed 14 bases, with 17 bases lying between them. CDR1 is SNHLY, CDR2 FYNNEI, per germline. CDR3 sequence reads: CASSEERADDKYF. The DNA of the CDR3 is TGTGCCAGCAGTGAAGAGCGGGCCGACGACAAATACTTC.

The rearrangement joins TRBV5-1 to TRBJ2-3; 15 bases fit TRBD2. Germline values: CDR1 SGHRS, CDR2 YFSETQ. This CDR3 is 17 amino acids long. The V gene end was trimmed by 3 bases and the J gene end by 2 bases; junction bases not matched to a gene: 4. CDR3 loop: CASSSGLAGGPTDTQYF. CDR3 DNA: TGCGCCAGCAGCTCCGGACTAGCGGGGGGGCCCACAGATACGCAGTATTTT.

The CDR3 here is CSVGQGRLEAFF. The CDR3 DNA sequence: TGCAGCGTTGGACAGGGAAGGCTTGAAGCTTTCTTT. The chain employs TRBV29-1 and TRBJ1-1; the match to TRBD1 covers 7 bases. The CDR3 runs 12 residues. Losses at the gene ends were 4 bases for V and 7 bases for J; bases not matched to a gene: 6. CDR1 and CDR2 (germline): SQVTM, ANQGSEA.

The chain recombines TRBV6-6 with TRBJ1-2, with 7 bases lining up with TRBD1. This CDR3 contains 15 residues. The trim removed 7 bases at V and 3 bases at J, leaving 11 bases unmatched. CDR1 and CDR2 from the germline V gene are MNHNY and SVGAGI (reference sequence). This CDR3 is CASTIRDRFYYGYTF. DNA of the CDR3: TGTGCCAGCACCATCCGGGACAGATTTTACTATGGCTACACCTTC.

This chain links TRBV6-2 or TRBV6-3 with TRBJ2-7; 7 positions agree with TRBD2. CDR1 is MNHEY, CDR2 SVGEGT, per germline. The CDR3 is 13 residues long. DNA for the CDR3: TGTGCCAGCAGCCGGACTAGGAGTTACGATCAGTACGTC. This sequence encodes CASSRTRSYDQYV.

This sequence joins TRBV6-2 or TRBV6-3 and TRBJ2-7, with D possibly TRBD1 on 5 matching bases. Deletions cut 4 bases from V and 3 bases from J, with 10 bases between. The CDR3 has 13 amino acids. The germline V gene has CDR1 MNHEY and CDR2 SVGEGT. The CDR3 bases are TGTGCCAGCAGTTCCGGACACAGCTACGAGCAGTACGTC. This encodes CASSSGHSYEQYV.

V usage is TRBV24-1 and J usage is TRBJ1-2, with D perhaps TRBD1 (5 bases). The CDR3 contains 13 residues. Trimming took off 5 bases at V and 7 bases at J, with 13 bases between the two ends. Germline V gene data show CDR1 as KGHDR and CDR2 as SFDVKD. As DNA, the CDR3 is TGTGCCACCAGTGGGGGCCCTAGGACTGGCTACACCTTC. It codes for CATSGGPRTGYTF.

The CDR3 DNA follows: TGTGCCAGCAGTTACGATCGGTCGGGGACCGGGGAGCTGTTTTTT. Protein product: CASSYDRSGTGELFF. The rearrangement uses TRBV6-6 and TRBJ2-2; weak D call: TRBD2 (5 bases). V was clipped by 2 bases and J by 5 bases, with 12 bases between them. The CDR3 has 15 amino acids. The germline CDR1 and CDR2 sequences are MNHNY and SVGAGI (reference sequence).

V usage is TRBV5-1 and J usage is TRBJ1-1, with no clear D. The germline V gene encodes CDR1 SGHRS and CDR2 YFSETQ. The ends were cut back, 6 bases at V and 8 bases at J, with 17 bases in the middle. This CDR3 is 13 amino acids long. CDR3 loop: CASTTPGHLEAFF. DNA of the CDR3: TGCGCCAGCACCACACCCGGGCACCTCGAAGCTTTCTTT. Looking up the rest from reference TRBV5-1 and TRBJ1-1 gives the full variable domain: KAGVTQTPRYLIKTRGQQVTLSCSPISGHRSVSWYQQTPGQGLQFLFEYFSETQRNKGNFPGRFSGRQFSNSRSEMNVSTLELGDSALYLCASTTPGHLEAFFGQGTRLTVV.

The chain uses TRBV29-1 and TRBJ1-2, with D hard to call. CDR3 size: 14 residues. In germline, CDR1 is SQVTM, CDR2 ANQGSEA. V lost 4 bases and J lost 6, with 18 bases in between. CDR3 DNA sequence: TGCAGCGTTGTTGAAGTAGAGGGAGGAGATGGCTACACCTTC. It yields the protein CSVVEVEGGDGYTF.

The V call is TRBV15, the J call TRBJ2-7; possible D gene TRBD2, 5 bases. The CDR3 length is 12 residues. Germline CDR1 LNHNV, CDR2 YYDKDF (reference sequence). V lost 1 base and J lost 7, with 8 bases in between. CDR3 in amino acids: CATSRGRTEQYF. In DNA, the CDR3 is TGTGCCACCAGCAGAGGGAGGACGGAGCAGTACTTC.

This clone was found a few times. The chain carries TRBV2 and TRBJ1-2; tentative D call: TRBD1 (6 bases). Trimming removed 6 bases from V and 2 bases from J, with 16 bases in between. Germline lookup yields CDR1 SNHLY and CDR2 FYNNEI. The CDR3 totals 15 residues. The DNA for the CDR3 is TGTGCCAGCAGACTAAGGGGGGCTCTGAACTATGGCTACACCTTC. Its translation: CASRLRGALNYGYTF. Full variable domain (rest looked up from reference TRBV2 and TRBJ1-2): EPEVTQTPSHQVTQMGQEVILRCVPISNHLYFYWYRQILGQKVEFLVSFYNNEISEKSEIFDDQFSVERPDGSNFTLKIRSTKLEDSAMYFCASRLRGALNYGYTFGSGTRLTVV.

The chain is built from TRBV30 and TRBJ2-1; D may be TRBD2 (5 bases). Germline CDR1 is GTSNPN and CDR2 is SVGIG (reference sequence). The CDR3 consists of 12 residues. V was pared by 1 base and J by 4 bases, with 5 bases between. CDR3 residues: CAWSAGYNEQFF. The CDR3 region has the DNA TGTGCCTGGAGTGCGGGGTACAATGAGCAGTTCTTC.

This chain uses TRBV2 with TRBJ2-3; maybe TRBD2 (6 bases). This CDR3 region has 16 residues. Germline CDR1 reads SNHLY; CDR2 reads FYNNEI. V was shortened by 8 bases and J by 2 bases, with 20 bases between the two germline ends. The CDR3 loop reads CASSSLSGGITDTQYF. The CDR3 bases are TGTGCCAGCTCCTCCCTAAGTGGGGGGATCACAGATACGCAGTATTTT.

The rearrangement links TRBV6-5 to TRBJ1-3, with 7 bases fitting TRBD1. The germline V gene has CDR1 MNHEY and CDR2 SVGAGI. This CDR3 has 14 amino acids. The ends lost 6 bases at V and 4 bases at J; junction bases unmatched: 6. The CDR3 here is CASRLTGSGNTIYF. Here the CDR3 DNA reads TGTGCCAGCAGGCTGACAGGGTCCGGAAACACCATATATTTT.

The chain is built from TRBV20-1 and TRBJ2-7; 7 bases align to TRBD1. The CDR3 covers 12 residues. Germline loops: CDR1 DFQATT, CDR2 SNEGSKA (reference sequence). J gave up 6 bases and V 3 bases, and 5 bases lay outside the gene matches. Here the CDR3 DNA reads TGCAGTGCTAGTGGCACAGGGGTCGAGCAGTACGTC. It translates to CSASGTGVEQYV.

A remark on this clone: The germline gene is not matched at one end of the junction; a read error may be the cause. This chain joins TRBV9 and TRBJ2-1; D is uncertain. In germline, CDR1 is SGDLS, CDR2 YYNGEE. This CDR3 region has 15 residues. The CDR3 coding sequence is TGTGCCAGCAGCGTAGAGGTAGCTTTCTACGATGAGCAGTTCTTC. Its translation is CASSVEVAFYDEQFF. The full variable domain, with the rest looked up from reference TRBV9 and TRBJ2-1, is DSGVTQTPKHLITATGQRVTLRCSPRSGDLSVYWYQQSLDQGLQFLIQYYNGEERAKGNILERFSAQQFPDLHSELNLSSLELGDSALYFCASSVEVAFYDEQFFGPGTRLTVL.

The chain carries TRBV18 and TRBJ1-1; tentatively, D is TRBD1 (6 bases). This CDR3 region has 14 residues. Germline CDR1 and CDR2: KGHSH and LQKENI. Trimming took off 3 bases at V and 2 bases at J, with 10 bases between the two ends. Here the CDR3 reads CASSPKQGNTEAFF. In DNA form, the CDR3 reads TGTGCCAGCTCACCCAAACAGGGAAACACTGAAGCTTTCTTT.

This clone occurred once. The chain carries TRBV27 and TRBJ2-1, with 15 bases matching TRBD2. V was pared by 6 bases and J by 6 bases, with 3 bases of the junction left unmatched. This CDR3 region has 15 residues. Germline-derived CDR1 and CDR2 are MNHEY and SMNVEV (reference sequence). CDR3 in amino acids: CASRLGLAGGNEQFF. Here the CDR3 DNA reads TGTGCCAGCAGACTGGGACTAGCGGGGGGCAATGAGCAGTTCTTC.

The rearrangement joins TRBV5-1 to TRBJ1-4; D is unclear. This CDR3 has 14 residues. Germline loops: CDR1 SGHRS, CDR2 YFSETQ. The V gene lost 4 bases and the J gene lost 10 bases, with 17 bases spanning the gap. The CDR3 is CASSAQWGGLKLFF. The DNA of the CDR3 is TGCGCCAGCAGCGCACAGTGGGGAGGCCTAAAACTGTTTTTT.

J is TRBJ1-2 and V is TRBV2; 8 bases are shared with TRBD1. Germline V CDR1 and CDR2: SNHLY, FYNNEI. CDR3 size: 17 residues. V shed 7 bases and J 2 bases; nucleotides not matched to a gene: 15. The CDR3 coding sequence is TGTGCCAGCAAGGAGGGTCAGGGGGCGGCTGGGAACTATGGCTACACCTTC. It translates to CASKEGQGAAGNYGYTF.

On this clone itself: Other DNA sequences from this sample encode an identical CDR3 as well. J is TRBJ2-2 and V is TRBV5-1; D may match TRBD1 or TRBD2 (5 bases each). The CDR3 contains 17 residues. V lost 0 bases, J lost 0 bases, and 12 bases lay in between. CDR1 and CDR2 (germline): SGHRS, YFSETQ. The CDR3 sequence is CASSLGHRDPNTGELFF. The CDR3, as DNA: TGCGCCAGCAGCTTGGGACATCGGGACCCGAACACCGGGGAGCTGTTTTTT.

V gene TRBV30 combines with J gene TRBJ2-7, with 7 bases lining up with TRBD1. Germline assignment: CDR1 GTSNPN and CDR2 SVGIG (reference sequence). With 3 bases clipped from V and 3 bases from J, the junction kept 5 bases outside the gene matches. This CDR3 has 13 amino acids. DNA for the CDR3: TGTGCCTGGAGCGCAGACAGGGACTACGAGCAGTACGTC. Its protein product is CAWSADRDYEQYV.

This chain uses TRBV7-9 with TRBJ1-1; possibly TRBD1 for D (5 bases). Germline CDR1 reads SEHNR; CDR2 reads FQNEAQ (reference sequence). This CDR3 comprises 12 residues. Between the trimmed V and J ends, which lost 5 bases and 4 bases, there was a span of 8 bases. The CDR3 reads CASSAQGTEAFF. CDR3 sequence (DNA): TGTGCCAGCAGCGCGCAGGGCACTGAAGCTTTCTTT.